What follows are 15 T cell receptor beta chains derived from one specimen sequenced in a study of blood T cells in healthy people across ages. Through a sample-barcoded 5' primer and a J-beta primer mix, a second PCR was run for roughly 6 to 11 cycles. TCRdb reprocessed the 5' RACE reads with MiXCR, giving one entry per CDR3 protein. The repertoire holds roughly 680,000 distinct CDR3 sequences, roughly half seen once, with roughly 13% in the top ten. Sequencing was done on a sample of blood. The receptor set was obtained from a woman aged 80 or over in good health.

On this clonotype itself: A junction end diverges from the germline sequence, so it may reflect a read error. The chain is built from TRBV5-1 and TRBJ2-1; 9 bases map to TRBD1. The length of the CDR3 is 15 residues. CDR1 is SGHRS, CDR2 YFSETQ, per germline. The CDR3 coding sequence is TGCGCCGGCAGCTTGGACAGGGGCGACTACAATGAGCAGTTCTTC. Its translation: CAGSLDRGDYNEQFF.

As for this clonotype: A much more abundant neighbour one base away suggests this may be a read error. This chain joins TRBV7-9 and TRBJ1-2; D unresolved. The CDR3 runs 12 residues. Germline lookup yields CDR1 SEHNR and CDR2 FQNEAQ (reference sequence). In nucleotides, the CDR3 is TGTGTCAGCAGCTTGGAGGTACCAGGCTACACCTTC. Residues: CVSSLEVPGYTF. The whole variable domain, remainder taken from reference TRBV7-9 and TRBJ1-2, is DTGVSQNPRHKITKRGQNVTFRCDPISEHNRLYWYRQTLGQGPEFLTYFQNEAQLEKSRLLSDRFSAERPKGSFSTLEIQRTEQGDSAMYLCVSSLEVPGYTFGSGTRLTVV.

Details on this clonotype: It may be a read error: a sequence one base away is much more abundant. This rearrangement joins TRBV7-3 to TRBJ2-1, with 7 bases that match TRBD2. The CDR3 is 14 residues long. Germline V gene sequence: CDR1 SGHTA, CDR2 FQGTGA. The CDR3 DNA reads TGTGCCTGCAGCCCCCGGGACTACCACAATGAGCAGTTCTTC. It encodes CACSPRDYHNEQFF.

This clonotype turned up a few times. The CDR3 region is CASSWARQGLGNEQYF. Written as DNA, the CDR3 is TGTGCCAGCAGTTGGGCTCGACAGGGTCTTGGGAATGAGCAGTACTTC. The chain is built from TRBV12-3 or TRBV12-4 and TRBJ2-5; TRBD1 matches at 7 bases. The V segment lost 4 bases and the J segment 11 bases; nucleotides outside the gene matches: 19. The CDR3 loop spans 16 amino acids.

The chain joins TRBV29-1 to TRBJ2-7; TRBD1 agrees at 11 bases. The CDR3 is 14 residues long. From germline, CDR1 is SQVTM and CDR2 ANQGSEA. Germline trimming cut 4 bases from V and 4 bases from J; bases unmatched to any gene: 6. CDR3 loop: CSVASGTGGYEQYF. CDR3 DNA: TGCAGCGTTGCTTCGGGGACAGGGGGTTACGAGCAGTACTTC.

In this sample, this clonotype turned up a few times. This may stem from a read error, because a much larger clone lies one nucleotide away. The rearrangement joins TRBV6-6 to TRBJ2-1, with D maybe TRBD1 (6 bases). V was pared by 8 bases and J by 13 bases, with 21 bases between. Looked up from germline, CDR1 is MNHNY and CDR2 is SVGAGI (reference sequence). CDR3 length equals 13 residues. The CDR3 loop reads CASELGGEQTQFF. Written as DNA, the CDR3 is TGTGCCAGCGAGCTTGGGGGCGAACAGACCCAGTTCTTC.

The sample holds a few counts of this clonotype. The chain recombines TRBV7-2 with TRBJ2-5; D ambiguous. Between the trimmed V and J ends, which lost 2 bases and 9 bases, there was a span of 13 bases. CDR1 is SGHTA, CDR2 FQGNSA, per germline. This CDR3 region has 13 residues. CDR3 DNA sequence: TGTGCCAGCAGCTTAACCTCGCGACACGCCCAGTACTTC. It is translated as CASSLTSRHAQYF. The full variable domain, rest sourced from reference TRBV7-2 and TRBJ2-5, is GAGVSQSPSNKVTEKGKDVELRCDPISGHTALYWYRQSLGQGLEFLIYFQGNSAPDKSGLPSDRFSAERTGGSVSTLTIQRTQQEDSAVYLCASSLTSRHAQYFGPGTRLLVL.

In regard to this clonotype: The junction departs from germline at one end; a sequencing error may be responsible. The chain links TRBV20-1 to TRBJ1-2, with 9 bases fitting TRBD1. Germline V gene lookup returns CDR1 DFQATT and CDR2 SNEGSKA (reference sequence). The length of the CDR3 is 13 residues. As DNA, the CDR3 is TGCAGGGCTAGAGTCGGGGACAGGGTGAGCTACACCTTC. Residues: CRARVGDRVSYTF.

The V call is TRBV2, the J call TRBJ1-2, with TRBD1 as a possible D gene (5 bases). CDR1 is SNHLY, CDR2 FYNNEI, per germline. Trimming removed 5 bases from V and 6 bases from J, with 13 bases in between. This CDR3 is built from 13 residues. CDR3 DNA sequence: TGTGCCAGCAGTCAGGGTCTAGGGGATGGCTACACCTTC. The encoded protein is CASSQGLGDGYTF.

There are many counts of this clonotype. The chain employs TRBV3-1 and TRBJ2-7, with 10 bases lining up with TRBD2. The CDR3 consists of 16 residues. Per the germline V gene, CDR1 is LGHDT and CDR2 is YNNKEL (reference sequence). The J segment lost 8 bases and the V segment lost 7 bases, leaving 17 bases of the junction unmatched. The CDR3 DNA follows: TGTGCCAGCACCTCCGGGGTCGCTAGCGGGAGTTGGAAGCAGTACTTC. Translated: CASTSGVASGSWKQYF.

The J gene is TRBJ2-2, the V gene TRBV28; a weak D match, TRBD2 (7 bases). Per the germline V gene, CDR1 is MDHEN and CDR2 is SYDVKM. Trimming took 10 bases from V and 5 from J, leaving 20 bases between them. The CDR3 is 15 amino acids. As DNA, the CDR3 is TGTGCCACCTTAAGAGGGGGGGCCAGGACCGGGGAGCTGTTTTTT. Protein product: CATLRGGARTGELFF.

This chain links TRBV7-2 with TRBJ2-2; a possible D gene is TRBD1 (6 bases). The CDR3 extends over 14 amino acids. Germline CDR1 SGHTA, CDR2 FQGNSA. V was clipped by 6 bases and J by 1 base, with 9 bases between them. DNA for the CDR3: TGTGCCAGCAGGGTGGACAGGAACACCGGGGAGCTGTTTTTT. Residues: CASRVDRNTGELFF.

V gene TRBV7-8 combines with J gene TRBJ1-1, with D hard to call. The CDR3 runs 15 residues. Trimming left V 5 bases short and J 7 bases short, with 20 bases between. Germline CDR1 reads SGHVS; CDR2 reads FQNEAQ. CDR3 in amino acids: CASSPSGDVYGEAFF. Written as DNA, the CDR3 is TGTGCCAGCAGCCCGTCTGGGGATGTATATGGTGAAGCTTTCTTT.

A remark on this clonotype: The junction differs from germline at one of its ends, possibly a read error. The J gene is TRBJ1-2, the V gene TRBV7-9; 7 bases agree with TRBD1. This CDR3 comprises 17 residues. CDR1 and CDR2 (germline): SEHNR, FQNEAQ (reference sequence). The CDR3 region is CASRLDLTGTVDYGYTF. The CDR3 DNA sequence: TGTGCCAGCAGGTTAGACCTCACAGGGACAGTAGACTATGGCTACACCTTC.

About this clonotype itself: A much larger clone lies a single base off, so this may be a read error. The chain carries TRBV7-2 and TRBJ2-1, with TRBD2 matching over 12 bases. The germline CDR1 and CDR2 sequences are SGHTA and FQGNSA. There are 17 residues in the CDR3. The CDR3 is CVSSLNLAGGPGNEQFF. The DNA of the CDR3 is TGTGTCAGCAGCTTAAATCTAGCGGGGGGGCCGGGAAATGAGCAGTTCTTC.